This is a list of T cell receptor beta chains from one sample in a study of Ad26.COV2.S vaccination and SARS-CoV-2 variants. The protocol was immunoSEQ multiplex PCR, while the TCRdb copy is restricted to in-frame clones and leaves out a portion. The sample includes 300,000 to 350,000 clones, 86% seen only once; the top ten take over 8.5%. The source was peripheral blood, collected in a trial of Ad26.COV2.S vaccine versus placebo. The receptors here all came from a person aged 18-65 years who received the Ad26.COV2.S COVID-19 vaccine or a placebo. Each CDR3 is given with its conserved first and last residue. A D gene is named only where the DNA matches it firmly. Clone sizes are given selectively: once, few, many, or a class where the clone is expanded.

v_gene	j_gene	d_gene	abundance	CDR3aa	CDR3nt
TRBV27	TRBJ2-7	TRBD1	NA	CASRGQGANEQYF	TGTGCCAGCAGGGGACAGGGGGCTAACGAGCAGTACTTC
TRBV4-1	TRBJ1-1	NA	NA	CASSQEVGWGHLNTEAFF	TGCGCCAGCAGCCAAGAAGTCGGGTGGGGGCATCTGAACACTGAAGCTTTCTTT
TRBV6-2/TRBV6-3	TRBJ2-2	TRBD2	NA	CASSYRRTSLTGELFF	TGTGCCAGCAGTTACCGCCGGACTAGCCTCACCGGGGAGCTGTTTTTT
TRBV7-9	TRBJ1-2	NA	NA	CASSLLEGYTF	TGTGCCAGCAGCTTGTTGGAAGGCTACACCTTC
TRBV18	TRBJ1-4	TRBD1	NA	CASSPRDRGSEKLFF	TGTGCCAGCTCACCTCGGGACAGGGGGTCCGAAAAACTGTTTTTT
TRBV5-5	TRBJ1-5	TRBD1	NA	CASSSDRQGYQPQHF	TGTGCCAGCAGCTCCGACCGACAGGGGTATCAGCCCCAGCATTTT
TRBV7-8	TRBJ2-5	NA	NA	CASSLQFRTPETQYF	TGTGCCAGCAGCTTACAGTTTCGGACCCCAGAGACCCAGTACTTC
TRBV7-2	TRBJ2-7	TRBD2	NA	CASSPLGGLRSYEQYF	TGTGCCAGCAGCCCTTTGGGGGGACTACGCTCCTACGAGCAGTACTTC
TRBV11-3	TRBJ2-1	TRBD2	NA	CASSLESGGPYEQFF	TGTGCCAGCAGCTTAGAATCGGGGGGGCCCTATGAGCAGTTCTTC
TRBV6-2/TRBV6-3	TRBJ1-2	NA	NA	CASSREGNYGYTF	TGTGCCAGCAGCCGGGAGGGTAACTATGGCTACACCTTC
TRBV10-1	TRBJ2-7	NA	NA	CASNAPGLNYEQYF	TGCGCCAGCAATGCGCCGGGACTTAACTACGAGCAGTACTTC
TRBV6-5	TRBJ1-1	NA	NA	CASSRVLGSEAFF	TGTGCCAGCAGCCGGGTCCTCGGAAGTGAAGCTTTCTTT
TRBV9	TRBJ1-5	NA	NA	CASSPGALNNQPQHF	TGTGCCAGCAGCCCGGGGGCCCTCAATAATCAGCCCCAGCATTTT
TRBV23-1	TRBJ1-5	NA	NA	CASSQSGGQNPQHF	TGCGCCAGCAGTCAATCAGGAGGACAGAACCCCCAGCATTTT
TRBV2	TRBJ1-1	NA	NA	CASSIDSNTEAFF	TGTGCCAGCAGTATCGACAGTAACACTGAAGCTTTCTTT
TRBV6-5	TRBJ1-4	TRBD1	NA	CASSYSRDSFEKLFF	TGTGCCAGCAGTTACTCCCGGGACAGTTTCGAAAAACTGTTTTTT
TRBV6-2/TRBV6-3	TRBJ2-7	TRBD1	NA	CASSYGQGATYEQYF	TGTGCCAGCAGTTACGGACAGGGGGCCACCTACGAGCAGTACTTC
TRBV7-9	TRBJ2-7	TRBD1	NA	CASSPRDSYYEQYF	TGTGCCAGCAGCCCTCGGGACAGTTACTACGAGCAGTACTTC
TRBV19	TRBJ1-5	NA	NA	CASSREDRTPTHHQPQHF	TGTGCCAGTAGTAGGGAAGACAGAACACCGACCCACCATCAGCCCCAGCATTTT
TRBV9	TRBJ2-3	TRBD2	NA	CASSGAGTSGQDTQYF	TGTGCCAGCAGCGGAGCCGGGACTAGCGGGCAAGATACGCAGTATTTT
TRBV28	TRBJ2-2	NA	NA	CASSFSAEATGELFF	TGTGCCAGCAGTTTCAGTGCAGAAGCGACCGGGGAGCTGTTTTTT
TRBV2	TRBJ2-1	NA	NA	CASLRISPTVSSYNEQFF	TGTGCCAGCCTACGGATTAGCCCAACCGTGAGCTCCTACAATGAGCAGTTCTTC
TRBV6-2/TRBV6-3	TRBJ1-2	NA	NA	CASRPTGENRVGGYTF	TGTGCCAGCAGACCTACTGGAGAGAACAGGGTCGGTGGCTACACCTTC
TRBV2	TRBJ1-5	NA	few	CASRGVYSNQPQHF	TGTGCCAGCAGAGGGGTTTATAGCAATCAGCCCCAGCATTTT
TRBV7-9	TRBJ2-3	NA	NA	CASSPDTDTQYF	TGTGCCAGCAGCCCCGACACAGATACGCAGTATTTT
TRBV28	TRBJ2-7	TRBD2	once	CASSAGGTLTSYEQYF	TGTGCCAGCAGTGCGGGGGGGACCCTCACCTCCTACGAGCAGTACTTC
TRBV2	TRBJ1-2	NA	NA	CASKANYGYTF	TGTGCCAGCAAGGCTAACTATGGCTACACCTTC
TRBV2	TRBJ2-3	NA	NA	CARGDNTDTQYF	TGTGCCAGGGGGGACAACACAGATACGCAGTATTTT
TRBV28	TRBJ2-3	NA	NA	CASSLPLLTDTQYF	TGTGCCAGCAGTTTGCCACTTTTAACAGATACGCAGTATTTT
TRBV19	TRBJ2-2	NA	NA	CASKEVHVGGAGTGELFF	TGTGCCAGTAAAGAGGTTCATGTCGGGGGCGCGGGCACCGGGGAGCTGTTTTTT
TRBV9	TRBJ1-5	NA	NA	CASSVDTNQPQHF	TGTGCCAGCAGCGTAGACACAAATCAGCCCCAGCATTTT
TRBV10-1	TRBJ2-5	NA	NA	CAPRVRETQYF	TGCGCCCCCAGGGTCCGGGAGACCCAGTACTTC
TRBV5-6	TRBJ2-7	NA	many	CASSSGQAEQYF	TGTGCCAGCAGCTCCGGACAAGCCGAGCAGTACTTC
TRBV11-2	TRBJ2-7	NA	NA	CASSSGPTSEYEQYF	TGTGCCAGCAGCTCCGGACCCACCTCCGAGTACGAGCAGTACTTC
TRBV27	TRBJ2-7	NA	NA	CASSLQGPIYEQYF	TGTGCCAGCAGTTTGCAGGGGCCTATCTACGAGCAGTACTTC
TRBV5-1	TRBJ1-1	NA	once	CASSFVGGLMNTEAFF	TGCGCCAGCAGCTTCGTAGGGGGACTGATGAACACTGAAGCTTTCTTT
TRBV11-1	TRBJ2-2	NA	NA	CASSVRDSGTGELFF	TGTGCCAGCAGCGTACGCGACAGTGGGACCGGGGAGCTGTTTTTT
TRBV2	TRBJ2-2	NA	NA	CASSEWGGNTGELFF	TGTGCCAGCAGTGAGTGGGGAGGGAACACCGGGGAGCTGTTTTTT
TRBV2	TRBJ2-1	NA	NA	CASKSAALNEQFF	TGTGCCAGCAAGTCCGCCGCGCTCAATGAGCAGTTCTTC
TRBV4-1	TRBJ1-5	NA	NA	CASSQVRVEVYSNQPQHF	TGCGCCAGCAGCCAAGTTCGCGTCGAAGTCTATAGCAATCAGCCCCAACATTTT
TRBV3-1/TRBV3-2	TRBJ1-6	NA	once	CASSQESKAYSRDSPLHF	TGTGCCAGCAGCCAAGAGTCTAAAGCGTATAGTAGGGATTCACCCCTCCACTTT
TRBV14	TRBJ1-1	NA	NA	CASSQYLTLPTEAFF	TGTGCCAGCAGCCAATATCTTACATTGCCCACTGAAGCTTTCTTT
TRBV7-3	TRBJ2-1	NA	once	CASSPGSYNEQFF	TGTGCCAGCAGTCCGGGCTCCTACAATGAGCAGTTCTTC
TRBV24-1	TRBJ2-3	NA	NA	CATSDSLAGSADTQYF	TGTGCCACCAGTGATTCTTTGGCGGGGTCTGCAGATACGCAGTATTTT
TRBV5-1	TRBJ2-1	NA	once	CASSLEGGHNEQFF	TGCGCCAGCAGCTTGGAGGGGGGCCATAATGAGCAGTTCTTC
TRBV7-9	TRBJ2-5	NA	NA	CASSLSRDSQETQYF	TGTGCCAGCAGCTTAAGTAGAGACAGCCAAGAGACCCAGTACTTC
TRBV2	TRBJ2-7	NA	once	CASTVGGPSYEQYF	TGTGCCAGCACCGTGGGGGGACCATCCTACGAGCAGTACTTC
TRBV30	TRBJ1-1	NA	once	CAWSVDRNTEAFF	TGTGCCTGGAGCGTTGACAGGAACACTGAAGCTTTCTTT
TRBV9	TRBJ1-2	TRBD1	NA	CASSLNRVGQGGDYGYTF	TGTGCCAGCAGCCTCAATCGGGTAGGACAGGGAGGGGACTATGGCTACACCTTC
TRBV11-3	TRBJ1-1	TRBD1	few	CASSRGGGKTEAFF	TGTGCCAGCTCCCGAGGAGGGGGCAAGACTGAAGCTTTCTTT
TRBV11-2	TRBJ1-6	NA	NA	CASSLGNSPLHF	TGTGCCAGCAGCTTAGGGAATTCACCCCTCCACTTT
TRBV7-2	TRBJ1-2	TRBD1	NA	CASSPTPGQDYGYTF	TGTGCCAGCAGCCCTACTCCGGGACAGGACTATGGCTACACCTTC
TRBV20-1	TRBJ2-7	NA	NA	CSFGYEQYF	TGCAGTTTCGGCTACGAGCAGTACTTC
TRBV29-1	TRBJ1-2	TRBD1	NA	CSVDGGDRANYGYTF	TGCAGCGTTGACGGGGGGGACAGGGCTAACTATGGCTACACCTTC